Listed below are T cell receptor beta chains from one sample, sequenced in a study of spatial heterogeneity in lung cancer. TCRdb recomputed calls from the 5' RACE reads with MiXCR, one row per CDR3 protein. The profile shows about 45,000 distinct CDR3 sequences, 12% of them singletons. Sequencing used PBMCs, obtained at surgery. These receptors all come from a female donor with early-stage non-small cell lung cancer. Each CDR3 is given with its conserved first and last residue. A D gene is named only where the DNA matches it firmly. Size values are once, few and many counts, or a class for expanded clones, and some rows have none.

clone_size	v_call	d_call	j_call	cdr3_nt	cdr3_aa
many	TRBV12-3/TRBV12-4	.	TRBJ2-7	TGTGCCAGCAGTTTTGGGTACGAGCAGTACTTC	CASSFGYEQYF
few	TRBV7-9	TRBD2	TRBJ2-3	TGTGCCAGCAGCCCTAGCGGGGGGGCCAGGGATACGCAGTATTTT	CASSPSGGARDTQYF
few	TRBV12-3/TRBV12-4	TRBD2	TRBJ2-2	TGTGCCAGCAGAAGGACTAGCGGGGGGCCGGCCACCGGGGAGCTGTTTTTT	CASRRTSGGPATGELFF
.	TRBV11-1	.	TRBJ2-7	TGTGCCAGCAGCTCGCCGACAGACACCGAGCAGTACTTC	CASSSPTDTEQYF
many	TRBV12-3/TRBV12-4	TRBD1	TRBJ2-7	TGTGCCAGCAGCCGGCGCGGGACAGGGCAGTACTTC	CASSRRGTGQYF
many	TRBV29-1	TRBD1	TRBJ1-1	TGCAGCGTTGGACAGGGGGCCACTGAAGCTTTCTTT	CSVGQGATEAFF
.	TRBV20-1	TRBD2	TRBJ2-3	TGCAGTGCTCCTAGCGGGGGGGCGGGAGATACGCAGTATTTT	CSAPSGGAGDTQYF
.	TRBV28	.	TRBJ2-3	TGTGCCAGCAGTCCCGCAGGGTTCACAGATACGCAGTATTTT	CASSPAGFTDTQYF
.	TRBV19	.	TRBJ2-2	TGTGCCGTGGGGAACACCGGGGAGCTGTTTTTT	CAVGNTGELFF
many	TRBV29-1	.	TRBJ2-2	TGCAGCGTTGCCGTGGCAGGTACAACCGGGGAGCTGTTTTTT	CSVAVAGTTGELFF
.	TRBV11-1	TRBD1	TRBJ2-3	TGTGCCAGCAGCCTTGGACAGGGGCAATCCACAGATACGCAGTATTTT	CASSLGQGQSTDTQYF
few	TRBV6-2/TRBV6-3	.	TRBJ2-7	TGTGCCAGCAGTTACTCGAGTAGCTGGGGCTCCTACGAGCAGTACTTC	CASSYSSSWGSYEQYF
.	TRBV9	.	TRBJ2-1	TGTGTCAGCAGCCTCAGGCTACAACCGAGCTCCTACAATGAGCAGTTCTTC	CVSSLRLQPSSYNEQFF
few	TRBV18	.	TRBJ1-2	TGTGCCAGCTCACCCCTCGGCAGGGAAGGCTACACCTTC	CASSPLGREGYTF
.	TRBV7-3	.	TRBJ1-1	TGTGCCAGCAGCTCCAATTTGAACACTGAAGCTTTCTTT	CASSSNLNTEAFF
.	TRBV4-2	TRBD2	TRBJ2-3	TGTGCCAGCAGCCAAGAAGCAGCGGGGGGGGCAGATACGCAGTATTTT	CASSQEAAGGADTQYF
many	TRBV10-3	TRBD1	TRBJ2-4	TGTGCCATCGGGGGACAGCTTTCGGATCAGTACTTC	CAIGGQLSDQYF
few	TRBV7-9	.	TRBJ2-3	TGTGCCAGCAGCTTGCAGTGGGCAGATACGCAGTATTTT	CASSLQWADTQYF
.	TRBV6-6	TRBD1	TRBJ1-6	TGTGCCAGCAGGCCCGGACAGGATAATTCACCCCTCCACTTT	CASRPGQDNSPLHF
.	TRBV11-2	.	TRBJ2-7	TGTGCCAGCAGCTTGACCGACAGGCTCCTAGGCGAGCAGTACTTC	CASSLTDRLLGEQYF
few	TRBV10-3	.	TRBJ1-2	TGTGCCATCAGTGACGGACAAATTTCGGGCTACACCTTC	CAISDGQISGYTF
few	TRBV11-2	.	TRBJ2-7	TGTGCCAGCAGCCCAGTAGGCAGGACGAGAGACTACGAGCAGTACTTC	CASSPVGRTRDYEQYF
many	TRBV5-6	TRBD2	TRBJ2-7	TGTGCCAGCACCCGGGGGGTAGACTACGAGCAGTACTTC	CASTRGVDYEQYF
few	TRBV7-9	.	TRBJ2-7	TGTGCCAGCAGCGGCCGGACAGCCAAGACCTTCTCCTACGAGCAGTACTTC	CASSGRTAKTFSYEQYF
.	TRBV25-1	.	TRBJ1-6	TGTGCCAGCAGTGTAGGGCCTTGGAATTCACCCCTCCACTTT	CASSVGPWNSPLHF
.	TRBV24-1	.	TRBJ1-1	TGTGCCACCAGTGCCTCGACAGCCATAAACACTGAAGCTTTCTTT	CATSASTAINTEAFF
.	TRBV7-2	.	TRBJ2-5	TGTGCCAGCAGCCCGCCGGGCTTCGGGGGAGAGACCCAGTACTTC	CASSPPGFGGETQYF
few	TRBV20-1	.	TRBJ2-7	TGCAGTGCTAGAGACGGGGTTTCTTACGAGCAGTACTTC	CSARDGVSYEQYF